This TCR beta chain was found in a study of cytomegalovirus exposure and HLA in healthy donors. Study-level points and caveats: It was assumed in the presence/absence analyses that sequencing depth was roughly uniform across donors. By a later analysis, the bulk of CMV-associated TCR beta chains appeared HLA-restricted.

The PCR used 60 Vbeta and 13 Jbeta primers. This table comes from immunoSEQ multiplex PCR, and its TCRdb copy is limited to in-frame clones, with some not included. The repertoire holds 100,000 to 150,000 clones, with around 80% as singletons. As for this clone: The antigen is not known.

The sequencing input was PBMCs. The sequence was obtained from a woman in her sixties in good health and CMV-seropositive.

The chain's CDR3 is CASSQGTVAGAYEQYF. DNA of the CDR3: TGTGCCAGCAGCCAAGGAACGGTAGCGGGAGCTTACGAGCAGTACTTC. The V call is TRBV4-2, the J call TRBJ2-7, with TRBD2 identical over 9 bases. The V and J ends lost 1 base and 4 bases, in that order; junction bases with no gene match: 8. The germline V gene encodes CDR1 LGHNA and CDR2 YNFKEQ. The CDR3 consists of 16 residues.